This T cell receptor beta chain appears in the sequencing data of a study of T-cell memory formation after mild COVID-19. CDR3 length: 10 amino acids. Germline values: CDR1 ENHRY, CDR2 SYGVKD. V lost 8 bases to trimming and J lost 4 bases, with 5 bases between them. Using constant-segment primers, 5'RACE produced TCR alpha and TCR beta cDNA libraries carrying sample barcodes and UMIs. A single record per CDR3 protein comes from TCRdb applying MiXCR to the 5' RACE reads. Of 470,000 or so distinct CDR3 sequences in the sample, roughly 20% were seen once. Sequenced input: PBMCs or a T cell subset sorted from them (not recorded which). This clonotype originated in an adult woman who had mild COVID-19 (a few samples of this study predate the infection). Cell type and time point are not known. The gene calls are TRBV10-3 and TRBJ1-2; D not resolved. The CDR3 sequence: CAIETYGYTF. Here the CDR3 DNA reads TGTGCCATCGAGACCTATGGCTACACCTTC.